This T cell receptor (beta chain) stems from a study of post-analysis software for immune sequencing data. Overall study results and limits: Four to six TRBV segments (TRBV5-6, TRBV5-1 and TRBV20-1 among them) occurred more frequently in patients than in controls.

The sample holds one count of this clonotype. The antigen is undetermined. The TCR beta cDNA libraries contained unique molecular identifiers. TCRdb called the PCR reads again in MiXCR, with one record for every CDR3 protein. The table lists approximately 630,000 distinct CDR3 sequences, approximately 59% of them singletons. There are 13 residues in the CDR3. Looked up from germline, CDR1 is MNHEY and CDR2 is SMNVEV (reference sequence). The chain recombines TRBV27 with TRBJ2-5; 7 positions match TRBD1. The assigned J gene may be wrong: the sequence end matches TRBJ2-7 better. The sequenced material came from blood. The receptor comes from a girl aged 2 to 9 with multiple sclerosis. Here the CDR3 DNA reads TGTGCCAGCGGTGGGACAGCACCCTACGAGCAGTACTTC. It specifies CASGGTAPYEQYF.